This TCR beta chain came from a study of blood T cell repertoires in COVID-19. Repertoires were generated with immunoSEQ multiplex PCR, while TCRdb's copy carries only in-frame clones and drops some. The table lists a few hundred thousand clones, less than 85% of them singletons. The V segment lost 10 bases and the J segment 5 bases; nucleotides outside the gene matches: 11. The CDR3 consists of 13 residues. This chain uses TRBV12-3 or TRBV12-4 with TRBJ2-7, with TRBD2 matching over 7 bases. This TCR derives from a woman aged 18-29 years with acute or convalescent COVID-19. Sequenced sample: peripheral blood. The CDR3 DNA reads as TGTGCCACCACGACTAGCTACTCTAACGAGCAGTACTTC. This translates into CATTTSYSNEQYF.